Presented here are 17 T cell receptor beta chains from one specimen sequenced in a study of blood T cell repertoires in COVID-19. TCRdb keeps only in-frame clones here, not all; method: immunoSEQ multiplex PCR. The table records 60,000 to 90,000 clones, less than 75% of them present only once. Sequencing used peripheral blood. These receptors were taken from a man aged 55 to 70 with acute or convalescent COVID-19.

CDR3 coding DNA: TGTGCCAGCACATCGGAGGGCGGGAGGCACTCCTACGAGCAGTACTTC. Translation gives CASTSEGGRHSYEQYF. The chain uses TRBV5-6 and TRBJ2-7; 8 bases map to TRBD2. Germline V gives CDR1 SGHDT, CDR2 YYEEEE. V lost 6 bases to trimming and J lost 0 bases; unmatched junction nucleotides: 11. This CDR3 region has 16 residues.

V usage is TRBV11-2 and J usage is TRBJ2-2; no firm D call. Trimming shortened V by 3 bases and J by 6 bases, and 14 bases separated the two germline ends. CDR1 is SGHAT and CDR2 is FQNNGV in the germline V gene. This CDR3 is 15 amino acids long. CDR3 loop: CASSFRTQTAGELFF. The DNA for the CDR3 is TGTGCCAGCAGCTTTAGAACCCAAACGGCCGGGGAGCTGTTTTTT.

Here the CDR3 reads CASSQEEGQGIYNEQFF. Written as DNA, the CDR3 is TGTGCCAGCAGCCAGGAAGAGGGACAGGGTATTTACAATGAGCAGTTCTTC. This chain links TRBV4-2 with TRBJ2-1, with 9 bases that match TRBD1. The V segment lost 3 bases and the J segment 4 bases; nucleotides outside the gene matches: 10. This CDR3 has 17 residues. CDR1 is LGHNA, CDR2 YNFKEQ, per germline.

The V call is TRBV5-6, the J call TRBJ1-1; TRBD1 is a possible D gene (6 bases). CDR1 is SGHDT, CDR2 YYEEEE, per germline. CDR3 length equals 16 residues. Trimming pared 3 bases from V and 3 bases from J, leaving 18 bases between. The CDR3 protein is CASSWEEGVGDTEAFF. CDR3 nucleotides: TGTGCCAGCAGCTGGGAAGAGGGGGTTGGGGACACTGAAGCTTTCTTT.

The sample holds a few counts of this clone. The chain combines TRBV6-1 with TRBJ1-2; 9 bases are shared with TRBD1. Looked up from germline, CDR1 is MNHNS and CDR2 is SASEGT. The CDR3 covers 15 residues. The junction had 8 bases not matched to a gene; V was cut back by 2 bases and J by 7 bases. For the CDR3, the DNA is TGTGCCAGCAGTGAAATGGAGTTGGGACAGGGTGGCTACACCTTC. It yields the protein CASSEMELGQGGYTF.

This clone was picked up a small number of times. The V call is TRBV10-3, the J call TRBJ2-4; D is possibly TRBD2 (6 bases). The CDR3 has 15 amino acids. The germline V gene encodes CDR1 ENHRY and CDR2 SYGVKD. In DNA form, the CDR3 reads TGTGCGCTCCTCGACGGGAGTTCAGCCAAAAACATTCAGTACTTC. Its protein is CALLDGSSAKNIQYF.

The chain joins TRBV5-1 to TRBJ2-4; 9 bases align to TRBD1. CDR3 length equals 17 residues. V lost 1 base to trimming and J lost 7 bases; unmatched junction nucleotides: 12. Per germline, CDR1 SGHRS and CDR2 YFSETQ. The CDR3 DNA reads as TGCGCCAGCAGCTTGCTCCCCCGGGACAGGGAAGTGAACATTCAGTACTTC. Translated, it gives CASSLLPRDREVNIQYF.

The CDR3 loop reads CASSKGLAGAETQYF. The CDR3 nucleotides are TGTGCCAGCAGTAAGGGACTAGCGGGGGCGGAGACCCAGTACTTC. The gene calls are TRBV6-6 and TRBJ2-5; 14 nucleotides align to TRBD2. Trimming removed 5 bases from V and 5 bases from J; junction bases left unmatched: 4. The CDR3 contains 15 residues. Germline V gene data show CDR1 as MNHNY and CDR2 as SVGAGI (reference sequence).

The chain joins TRBV7-3 to TRBJ1-2, with 9 bases fitting TRBD1. The CDR3 length is 15 residues. Germline assignment: CDR1 SGHTA and CDR2 FQGTGA. V gave up 5 bases and J gave up 8 bases; unmatched junction bases: 12. As DNA, the CDR3 is TGTGCCAGCAGCCCAGCCCCGGGACAGGGTTCCGGCTACACCTTC. Amino acid sequence: CASSPAPGQGSGYTF.

The J gene is TRBJ2-2, the V gene TRBV29-1, with unresolved D. CDR3 length equals 14 residues. Trimming shortened V by 4 bases and J by 0 bases, and 9 bases separated the two germline ends. Germline V lookup: CDR1 SQVTM, CDR2 ANQGSEA. The CDR3 reads CSVGRGTNTGELFF. CDR3 coding DNA: TGCAGCGTTGGTAGAGGCACGAACACCGGGGAGCTGTTTTTT.

V gene TRBV21-1 combines with J gene TRBJ1-1; no DNA check was done on the table's D call, TRBD1. TRBV21-1 is a known pseudogene. This CDR3 has 15 amino acids. The CDR3 DNA sequence: TGTGCCAGCAGCGTTCACAGGGGGCGCTTCACTGAAGCTTTCTTT. Protein sequence: CASSVHRGRFTEAFF.

This clone came up a few times. This sequence joins TRBV10-1 and TRBJ2-3, with D tentatively TRBD1 (6 bases). Trimming shortened V by 2 bases and J by 0 bases, and 15 bases separated the two germline ends. The CDR3 totals 17 residues. Germline V gene data show CDR1 as WNHNN and CDR2 as SYGVQD (reference sequence). The CDR3 coding sequence is TGCGCCAGCAGTGAGACCACCGGGACAAAAAGCACAGATACGCAGTATTTT. Its translation is CASSETTGTKSTDTQYF.

The count of this clone is one. The chain combines TRBV25-1 with TRBJ2-3; 12 bases match TRBD2. The junction had 5 bases not matched to a gene; V was cut back by 3 bases and J by 4 bases. Germline CDR1 is MGHDK and CDR2 is SYGVNS. There are 16 residues in the CDR3. The CDR3 DNA follows: TGTGCCAGCAGTGATTGGACTAGCGGGATGTCAGATACGCAGTATTTT. Translated, it gives CASSDWTSGMSDTQYF.

The CDR3, as DNA: TGTGCCATCAGTGAGGGGTTAGGACAGGGGAGGAGCTCTGGGGCCAACGTCCTGACTTTC. It codes for CAISEGLGQGRSSGANVLTF. This chain connects TRBV10-3 to TRBJ2-6, with 9 bases aligning to TRBD1. This CDR3 has 20 amino acids. V dropped 2 bases and J dropped 0; count of bases not matched to a gene: 11. Looked up from germline, CDR1 is ENHRY and CDR2 is SYGVKD.

The chain links TRBV2 to TRBJ1-4, with D unresolved. Trimming took off 4 bases at V and 5 bases at J, with 5 bases between the two ends. Germline CDR1 and CDR2: SNHLY and FYNNEI. The length of the CDR3 is 12 residues. The CDR3 loop reads CASSGQNEKLFF. CDR3 coding DNA: TGTGCCAGCAGTGGACAAAATGAAAAACTGTTTTTT.

V is TRBV6-4 and J is TRBJ2-7; 7 bases map to TRBD2. Looked up from germline, CDR1 is MRHNA and CDR2 is SNTAGT. The CDR3 spans 15 residues. The V segment lost 5 bases and the J segment 3 bases; nucleotides outside the gene matches: 10. Here the CDR3 reads CASSFCKGGRYEQYV. The CDR3 bases are TGTGCCAGCAGTTTTTGCAAGGGAGGGCGCTACGAGCAGTACGTC.

CDR3 nucleotides: TGTGCCAGCATGGACAGCTCCTACGAGCAGTACTTC. Amino acid sequence: CASMDSSYEQYF. V is TRBV6-5 and J is TRBJ2-7, with TRBD1 as a possible D gene (6 bases). V was shortened by 7 bases and J by 0 bases, with 7 bases between the two germline ends. Looked up from germline, CDR1 is MNHEY and CDR2 is SVGAGI. The CDR3 contains 12 residues.